Listed below are T cell receptor beta chains from one sample, sequenced in a study of blood T cell repertoires in COVID-19. TCRdb's copy holds only in-frame clones and misses some; the assay was immunoSEQ multiplex PCR. The table has under 200,000 clones, less than 85% seen once. The sequenced sample was PBMCs or T cells enriched from blood (not recorded which). Every receptor here comes from a man aged 55 to 70 who had recovered from COVID-19. Each CDR3 is given with its conserved first and last residue. A D gene is named only where the DNA matches it firmly. The size field is filled for only some rows; it gives once, few, many or a size class.

>TRBJ1-1|NA|TRBV5-1|NA
TGCGCCAGCAGCTTGGCAGGTCAAACAACTGAAGCTTTCTTT
CASSLAGQTTEAFF
>TRBJ2-3|TRBD1|TRBV27|once
TGTGCCAGCAGTACACGGGCCCGGACAGGGGGTACAGATACGCAGTATTTT
CASSTRARTGGTDTQYF
>TRBJ2-6|NA|TRBV11-2|NA
TGTGCCAGCAGCTTAGATAGAACTGGGGCCAACGTCCTGACTTTC
CASSLDRTGANVLTF
>TRBJ2-1|NA|TRBV6-1|once
TGTGCCAGCAGTGAAGCCAGATCGTTTGCGGGGTACAATGAGCAGTTCTTC
CASSEARSFAGYNEQFF
>TRBJ2-7|NA|TRBV16|NA
TGTGCCAGCAGCCAATCGAATAACAGGGTCTACGAGCAGTACTTC
CASSQSNNRVYEQYF
>TRBJ1-5|NA|TRBV6-5|NA
TGTGCCAGCAACGAGCCCTCAAGGCCCCAGCATTTT
CASNEPSRPQHF
>TRBJ1-6|TRBD1|TRBV7-2|NA
TGTGCCAGCAGCTTTGCTCGGACAGGAAGCTCCTATAATTCACCCCTCCACTTT
CASSFARTGSSYNSPLHF
>TRBJ2-1|NA|TRBV7-8|NA
TGTGCCAGCAGCTTATACAGAGCGGACCAATCCTACAATGAGCAGTTCTTC
CASSLYRADQSYNEQFF
>TRBJ1-2|TRBD1|TRBV7-3|NA
TGTGCCAGCAGCTTTGGGACAGGATATGGCTACACCTTC
CASSFGTGYGYTF
>TRBJ2-3|NA|TRBV2|NA
TGTGCCAGCAGTGAAACTACCTACACAGATACGCAGTATTTT
CASSETTYTDTQYF
>TRBJ1-1|NA|TRBV6-4|few
TGTGCCAGCACCCGGTCGGGATACGAGAACACTGAAGCTTTCTTT
CASTRSGYENTEAFF
>TRBJ1-2|NA|TRBV2|NA
TGTGCCAGCAGTGAAGACAGCCTTTCATATGGCTACACCTTC
CASSEDSLSYGYTF
>TRBJ2-3|TRBD1|TRBV7-3|NA
TGTGCCAGCAGCGCCGACAGGGGGCTGGGCACAGATACGCAGTATTTT
CASSADRGLGTDTQYF
>TRBJ2-5|NA|TRBV6-5|NA
TGTGCCAGCAGTTACTCCTGGGGGGTCCAAGAGACCCAGTACTTC
CASSYSWGVQETQYF
>TRBJ2-6|TRBD1|TRBV5-1|NA
TGCGCCAGCAGCCCTACAGGGGGCAGCTCTGGGGCCAACGTCCTGACTTTC
CASSPTGGSSGANVLTF
>TRBJ2-5|TRBD2|TRBV3-1/TRBV3-2|NA
TGTGCCAGCAGCCGTGGCGGGGGGTTACAAGAGACCCAGTACTTC
CASSRGGGLQETQYF
>TRBJ2-3|TRBD2|TRBV6-1|few
TGTGCCAGCAGTGAAGCGCTGGGCGGGAGGGCCACAGATACGCAGTATTTT
CASSEALGGRATDTQYF
>TRBJ1-4|NA|TRBV21-1|many
TGTGCCAGCAGCCAAAGACAGGGGGATGGTGAAAAACTGTTTTTT
CASSQRQGDGEKLFF
>TRBJ1-6|TRBD1|TRBV7-2|NA
TGTGCCAGCAGCTCCGGACAGGCTCAAAATTCACCCCTCCACTTT
CASSSGQAQNSPLHF
>TRBJ1-6|NA|TRBV2|once
TGTGCCAGCAGTGCAGACGGAGATGATTCACCCCTCCACTTT
CASSADGDDSPLHF
>TRBJ2-1|NA|TRBV28|once
TGTGCCAGCAGTTCTGACGGGGGAACCTACAATGAGCAGTTCTTC
CASSSDGGTYNEQFF
>TRBJ2-6|NA|TRBV11-1|NA
TGTGCCAGCAGCCCGAGCAGGGTCTTTAGGGCCAACGTCCTGACTTTC
CASSPSRVFRANVLTF
>TRBJ1-2|NA|TRBV7-8|once
TGTGCCAGCAGCTCGGACACTCTCTATGGCTACACCTTC
CASSSDTLYGYTF
>TRBJ1-5|NA|TRBV19|NA
TGTGCCAGTAGTCCGCCCCAAGGGGCGATTCAGCCCCAGCATTTT
CASSPPQGAIQPQHF
>TRBJ2-5|NA|TRBV7-3|few
TGTGCCAGCAGCTTAACAGGGGAATCCAGGCAAGAGACCCAGTACTTC
CASSLTGESRQETQYF
>TRBJ2-3|TRBD2|TRBV5-1|few
TGCGCCAGCAGTTTGACCTCTAGCGGGCAGACAGATACGCAGTATTTT
CASSLTSSGQTDTQYF